This entry is about one T cell receptor (beta chain). Germline CDR1 is SGHAT and CDR2 is FQNNGV. V lost 0 bases, J lost 4 bases, and 9 bases lay in between. This CDR3 contains 14 residues. The data were produced by immunoSEQ multiplex PCR, yet TCRdb's version contains in-frame clones alone and is incomplete. The table lists 260,000 or so clones, roughly 87% of them singletons. The source of the sample is a study of blood T cell repertoires in COVID-19. The sample comprised peripheral blood. The chain joins TRBV11-2 to TRBJ1-2; D unresolved. This clonotype was obtained from a human donor in a cohort sampled during active COVID-19. CDR3 nucleotides: TGTGCCAGCAGCTTAGATTTGTCTACCTATGGCTACACCTTC. Translation: CASSLDLSTYGYTF.